The rows below give T cell receptor beta chains drawn from one sample of a study of human T cells and chemical hapten exposure. From the RACE reads, TCRdb called clonotypes with MiXCR, one entry per CDR3 protein. The data show approximately 57,000 distinct CDR3 sequences, about 9.3% seen once. Sequenced here: whole blood, sampled in connection with sensitization to the hapten diphenylcyclopropenone (DPC). These receptor sequences come from a woman in her forties with alopecia areata. Some clones in this sample may be carry-over from other donors' samples. Each CDR3 is given with its conserved first and last residue. The D gene is left open where the match is weak. Clone size appears in some rows only: once, few, many, or a class for an expanded clone.

DNA: TGTGCCAGCAGCGTAGCGGCGGGGGGTGTCGAGACCCAGTACTTC
CDR3: CASSVAAGGVETQYF
size: many
J: TRBJ2-5
D: TRBD2
V: TRBV9

DNA: TGTGCCAGCAGCTCTAGCCCTAGGGGTGGGGAGATGGAGACCCAGTACTTC
CDR3: CASSSSPRGGEMETQYF
size: .
J: TRBJ2-5
D: .
V: TRBV11-3

DNA: TGTGCCAGCAGCCAAGCAGATTTCTCTGGGGCCAACGTCCTGACTTTC
CDR3: CASSQADFSGANVLTF
size: few
J: TRBJ2-6
D: .
V: TRBV4-2

DNA: TGCGCCAGCAGCCAAGAATCGGCCCAACCTTACGAGCAGTACTTC
CDR3: CASSQESAQPYEQYF
size: many
J: TRBJ2-7
D: .
V: TRBV4-1

DNA: TGCGCCAGCAGCCACCCGGACATCAATCAGCCCCAGCATTTT
CDR3: CASSHPDINQPQHF
size: .
J: TRBJ1-5
D: .
V: TRBV4-1

DNA: TGCGCCAGCAGCTTGTCCGTAGGGGGCAGGGAGACCCAGTACTTC
CDR3: CASSLSVGGRETQYF
size: .
J: TRBJ2-5
D: TRBD1
V: TRBV5-1

DNA: TGCAGTGCTCGTCCCTCTAGCGGGGGGAACTACGAGCAGTACTTC
CDR3: CSARPSSGGNYEQYF
size: many
J: TRBJ2-7
D: TRBD2
V: TRBV20-1

DNA: TGCGCCAGCAGCCCGAGGCAGGGGCGCGAGCAGTACTTC
CDR3: CASSPRQGREQYF
size: few
J: TRBJ2-7
D: .
V: TRBV5-1

DNA: TGTGCCAGCAGCCTCGAGACTGAAGCTTTCTTT
CDR3: CASSLETEAFF
size: many
J: TRBJ1-1
D: .
V: TRBV7-8

DNA: TGTGCCAGCAGTCTCCGGGACAGGGGCCTTGGGGATACGCAGTATTTT
CDR3: CASSLRDRGLGDTQYF
size: .
J: TRBJ2-3
D: TRBD1
V: TRBV12-3/TRBV12-4

DNA: TGTGCCAGCAGCCATGAACTCGCGGGGGGGGAGACCCAGTACTTC
CDR3: CASSHELAGGETQYF
size: many
J: TRBJ2-5
D: TRBD2
V: TRBV7-9

DNA: TGTGCCAGCAGCCCCCCGGGACAGGGCCCCGGGGAGCTGTTTTTT
CDR3: CASSPPGQGPGELFF
size: few
J: TRBJ2-2
D: TRBD1
V: TRBV7-3

DNA: TGCAGCGTCGGGGAAAAGGAGACCCAGTACTTC
CDR3: CSVGEKETQYF
size: many
J: TRBJ2-5
D: .
V: TRBV29-1

DNA: TGCAGTGCTAGAGGGGACAACCCCTACGAGCAGTACTTC
CDR3: CSARGDNPYEQYF
size: few
J: TRBJ2-7
D: .
V: TRBV20-1

DNA: TGTGCCAGCCGAGGGAGGGGGCCCTCCTATAATTCACCCCTCCACTTT
CDR3: CASRGRGPSYNSPLHF
size: many
J: TRBJ1-6
D: TRBD1
V: TRBV25-1

DNA: TGTGCCAGCAGCTCCCTTCCCATTGGCGGGGAGCTGTTTTTT
CDR3: CASSSLPIGGELFF
size: few
J: TRBJ2-2
D: .
V: TRBV7-2

DNA: TGTGCCAGCAGTTTAAAACAGGCGGGGACCCAGTACTTC
CDR3: CASSLKQAGTQYF
size: few
J: TRBJ2-5
D: .
V: TRBV12-3/TRBV12-4

DNA: TGTGCCAGCAGAGGGGGCCAAACCACAGATACGCAGTATTTT
CDR3: CASRGGQTTDTQYF
size: .
J: TRBJ2-3
D: TRBD1
V: TRBV6-2/TRBV6-3

DNA: TGTGCCAGTAGTACCGTCGGTACCCAAGAGACCCAGTACTTC
CDR3: CASSTVGTQETQYF
size: few
J: TRBJ2-5
D: .
V: TRBV19

DNA: TGCAGTGCTAGAGGAAGGGGGACTAATGAAAAACTGTTTTTT
CDR3: CSARGRGTNEKLFF
size: .
J: TRBJ1-4
D: .
V: TRBV20-1

DNA: TGTGCCAGCAGCCAAGATATCGCGGTAAACTATGGCTACACCTTC
CDR3: CASSQDIAVNYGYTF
size: many
J: TRBJ1-2
D: .
V: TRBV14

DNA: TGCAGTGCAGGAACAGGGGACACCGGGGAGCTGTTTTTT
CDR3: CSAGTGDTGELFF
size: many
J: TRBJ2-2
D: TRBD1
V: TRBV20-1

DNA: TGTGCCAGCAGTTACTCGGGCCGATACAATGAGCAGTTCTTC
CDR3: CASSYSGRYNEQFF
size: .
J: TRBJ2-1
D: .
V: TRBV6-6

DNA: TGTGCCATCAGTGGCACGGGTCCGATGGGCACTGAAGCTTTCTTT
CDR3: CAISGTGPMGTEAFF
size: many
J: TRBJ1-1
D: .
V: TRBV10-3

DNA: TGTGCCAGCAGCTTAGCATTCGGAAATCAGCCCCAGCATTTT
CDR3: CASSLAFGNQPQHF
size: .
J: TRBJ1-5
D: .
V: TRBV7-9

DNA: TGTGCCAGCTCACCTACTTTGCGTCAGCCCCAGCATTTT
CDR3: CASSPTLRQPQHF
size: few
J: TRBJ1-5
D: .
V: TRBV18

DNA: TGTGCCAGCAGCGAGGACCCAGGGCGGGTGAACACCGGGGAGCTGTTTTTT
CDR3: CASSEDPGRVNTGELFF
size: many
J: TRBJ2-2
D: .
V: TRBV7-3

DNA: TGCGCCAGCAGTCATAGCGGGGGGGCGAAGGATACGCAGTATTTT
CDR3: CASSHSGGAKDTQYF
size: few
J: TRBJ2-3
D: TRBD2
V: TRBV4-1

DNA: TGTGCCAGCAGCCAAGATCACGGCGGATGGTACCAAGAGACCCAGTACTTC
CDR3: CASSQDHGGWYQETQYF
size: many
J: TRBJ2-5
D: .
V: TRBV3-1

DNA: TGCGCCAGCAGCCAAGGGGGTTCGACGGCGAACACTGAAGCTTTCTTT
CDR3: CASSQGGSTANTEAFF
size: .
J: TRBJ1-1
D: .
V: TRBV4-1